Sequencing of this T cell receptor (beta chain) was carried out in a study of Graves' ophthalmopathy and Graves' hyperthyroidism. The study, taken as a whole, reports: Most expanded thyroid clonotypes above 0.001 frequency also appeared in blood.

This clonotype was recorded at least ten times. The antigen is undetermined. V lost 2 bases to trimming and J lost 1 base, with 8 bases between them. CDR3 length: 14 residues. The V gene's germline CDR1 is SGHTA and CDR2 FQGNSA. RNA transcripts were the source from which TCR beta CDR3 regions were amplified. RT-PCR was first run with HTBI primers, then multiplex PCR in a second round. Each CDR3 protein is one row after TCRdb ran MiXCR on the multiplex PCR reads. In the table there are around 400,000 distinct CDR3 sequences, roughly 18% of which are singletons. Sequencing was performed on peripheral blood. The TCR comes from a woman between 18 and 29 years old with Graves' ophthalmopathy. The V gene is TRBV7-2, the J gene TRBJ2-5, with unresolved D. This chain's CDR3 is CASSLTRIQETQYF. The CDR3 DNA reads as TGTGCCAGCAGCTTAACTCGGATCCAAGAGACCCAGTACTTC.